This entry lists 29 T cell receptor beta chains sequenced from one sample in a study of read filtering for tumor transcriptome and immune sequencing. This library used roughly 0.4 ug RNA and molecular barcoded adaptors spanning alpha/delta and beta/gamma chains. TCRdb analysed the reads with MiXCR anew, one entry per CDR3 protein. Found here are tens of thousands of distinct CDR3 sequences, approximately 12% of them singletons; the top ten hold more than 12%. Sequencing was performed on a population of CD138-negative cells sorted from bone marrow. The receptors derive from a donor aged 40 or over with multiple myeloma.

The V gene is TRBV27, the J gene TRBJ1-2; 8 bases are shared with TRBD1. Looked up from germline, CDR1 is MNHEY and CDR2 is SMNVEV (reference sequence). The length of the CDR3 is 14 residues. The trim removed 2 bases at V and 6 bases at J, leaving 5 bases unmatched. CDR3 DNA sequence: TGTGCCAGCAGTTTAACGGACAGGGACCATGGCTACACCTTC. Amino acid sequence: CASSLTDRDHGYTF.

The sample holds many counts of this clonotype. This rearrangement joins TRBV19 to TRBJ2-1, with 8 bases that match TRBD2. Germline V lookup: CDR1 LNHDA, CDR2 SQIVND (reference sequence). With V trimmed by 3 bases and J by 5 bases, 6 bases remained unmatched. This CDR3 spans 15 amino acids. In DNA, the CDR3 is TGTGCCAGTAGTATCAGGATAGCGGGACACAATGAGCAGTTCTTC. It translates to CASSIRIAGHNEQFF.

In this sample, this clonotype turned up many times. This chain uses TRBV7-9 with TRBJ1-4; D unclear. This CDR3 comprises 14 residues. V shed 6 bases and J shed 0 bases, with 8 bases lying between them. Per germline, CDR1 SEHNR and CDR2 FQNEAQ (reference sequence). CDR3 DNA sequence: TGTGCCAGCAGTTTAACCACAACTAATGAAAAACTGTTTTTT. This gives the protein CASSLTTTNEKLFF.

This clonotype was detected many times. The V gene is TRBV28, the J gene TRBJ2-7; 7 bases fit TRBD2. This CDR3 is built from 13 residues. Germline lookup yields CDR1 MDHEN and CDR2 SYDVKM. V gave up 4 bases and J gave up 3 bases; unmatched junction bases: 3. DNA of the CDR3: TGTGCCAGCAGTTCGACTAGCTACTACGAGCAGTACTTC. As protein: CASSSTSYYEQYF.

The sample holds many counts of this clonotype. The rearrangement uses TRBV1 and TRBJ2-5; the DNA was not used to check the table's D call, TRBD2. TRBV1 is a pseudogene locus. The CDR3 loop spans 15 amino acids. The CDR3 DNA sequence: TGCACCAGCAGCCAAGAATGCGGGAGCGCGGAGACCCAGTACTTC. Translating gives CTSSQECGSAETQYF.

This clonotype was found many times. The final CDR3 position lacks the conserved phenylalanine or tryptophan, pointing to a likely read error. V usage is TRBV6-1 and J usage is TRBJ1-5; D unclear. V was clipped by 7 bases and J by 5 bases, with 12 bases between them. In germline, CDR1 is MNHNS, CDR2 SASEGT. The CDR3 totals 13 residues. The DNA of the CDR3 is TGTGCCAGCACTAGCAGCTATTATCAGCCCCAGCATCTT. It encodes CASTSSYYQPQHL.

In its sample, this clonotype was seen many times. V and J are TRBV12-3 or TRBV12-4 and TRBJ2-2; 10 nucleotides align to TRBD2. The trim removed 2 bases at V and 5 bases at J, leaving 5 bases unmatched. The length of the CDR3 is 16 residues. The CDR3 nucleotides read TGTGCCAGCAGTTTACGAGTACTAGCGGGAACCGGGGAGCTGTTTTTT. Amino acids: CASSLRVLAGTGELFF.

This clonotype has a handful of counts. A much bigger clone sits one base away, suggesting this may be a read error. The chain links TRBV6-1 to TRBJ2-5; D unresolved. The CDR3 totals 14 residues. The V gene's germline CDR1 is MNHNS and CDR2 SASEGT. CDR3 sequence: CASSELGPQGTQYF. The CDR3 DNA is TGTGCCAGCAGTGAACTCGGACCCCAAGGGACCCAGTACTTC.

A remark on this clonotype: A much larger clonotype is one base distant, so this may be a read error. The chain uses TRBV4-1 and TRBJ2-1; TRBD2 matches 13 bases. Germline CDR1 and CDR2: MGHRA and YSYEKL. Losses at the gene ends were 0 bases for V and 16 bases for J; bases not matched to a gene: 15. The CDR3 consists of 17 residues. CDR3 residues: CASSQEILVLAGGDSFF. DNA of the CDR3: TGCGCCAGCAGCCAAGAAATTTTGGTACTAGCGGGGGGGGATTCCTTCTTC.

There are many counts of this clonotype. This rearrangement joins TRBV2 to TRBJ2-1, with 12 bases lining up with TRBD2. The J segment lost 8 bases and the V segment lost 6 bases, leaving 8 bases of the junction unmatched. The CDR3 consists of 15 residues. Germline CDR1 is SNHLY and CDR2 is FYNNEI. The CDR3 spells CASRETSGSIYEQFF. In DNA, the CDR3 is TGTGCCAGCAGGGAGACTAGCGGGAGTATCTATGAGCAGTTCTTC. Full variable domain (rest looked up from reference TRBV2 and TRBJ2-1): EPEVTQTPSHQVTQMGQEVILRCVPISNHLYFYWYRQILGQKVEFLVSFYNNEISEKSEIFDDQFSVERPDGSNFTLKIRSTKLEDSAMYFCASRETSGSIYEQFFGPGTRLTVL.

As to this clonotype: It may be a read error: a sequence one base away is much more abundant. The rearrangement links TRBV27 to TRBJ2-5, with unresolved D. The CDR3 totals 15 residues. Germline CDR1 reads MNHEY; CDR2 reads SMNVEV (reference sequence). The CDR3 sequence is CDSSRTLGWRETQYF. In DNA form, the CDR3 reads TGTGACAGCAGCCGTACCTTGGGTTGGCGAGAGACCCAGTACTTC.

Details on this clonotype: At one end the junction does not follow the germline gene, possibly because of a read error. This chain uses TRBV3-1 with TRBJ2-3; tentative D call: TRBD2 (6 bases). CDR1 LGHDT and CDR2 YNNKEL come from the germline V gene (reference sequence). The CDR3 extends over 15 amino acids. The CDR3 bases are TGTGCCAGCAGCCAAGATCTGGATTGGCGGGATACGCTGTATTTT. Translating it yields CASSQDLDWRDTLYF.

At least ten counts were recorded for this clonotype. The chain combines TRBV4-1 with TRBJ1-5, with D uncertain. CDR3 length: 14 residues. Germline assignment: CDR1 MGHRA and CDR2 YSYEKL. V lost 4 bases and J lost 5, with 12 bases in between. The CDR3 loop is CASSLLGGDQPQHF. The CDR3, as DNA: TGCGCCAGCAGCCTTCTCGGAGGAGATCAGCCCCAGCATTTT.

This clonotype was seen just once. A read error may be the cause here, since a much bigger clone is one base away. The chain carries TRBV15 and TRBJ2-2, with D hard to call. CDR1 and CDR2 (germline): LNHNV, YYDKDF (reference sequence). The CDR3 runs to 13 residues. The CDR3 loop reads CAARRGGTGELFF. The DNA of the CDR3 is TGTGCCGCCAGGAGAGGCGGCACCGGGGAGCTGTTTTTT. Filled out from reference TRBV15 and TRBJ2-2, the complete variable domain reads DAMVIQNPRYQVTQFGKPVTLSCSQTLNHNVMYWYQQKSSQAPKLLFHYYDKDFNNEADTPDNFQSRRPNTSFCFLDIRSPGLGDTAMYLCAARRGGTGELFFGEGSRLTVL.

This clonotype was picked up many times. J is TRBJ2-1 and V is TRBV9; TRBD2 aligns across 11 bases. Germline V CDR1 and CDR2: SGDLS, YYNGEE. The CDR3 is made up of 15 amino acids. Trimming removed 4 bases from V and 7 bases from J; junction bases left unmatched: 7. CDR3 nucleotides: TGTGCCAGCAGCCCGACTAGCGGGAAAGGTAATGAGCAGTTCTTC. Its protein is CASSPTSGKGNEQFF.

This chain connects TRBV20-1 to TRBJ2-1; 8 bases are a match to TRBD2. After removal of 0 bases from V and 5 bases from J, the junction contained 6 bases not matched to a gene. Germline values: CDR1 DFQATT, CDR2 SNEGSKA (reference sequence). The CDR3 length is 15 residues. The CDR3 bases are TGCAGTGCTAGAGATTGGCTAGCGGGCCACAATGAGCAGTTCTTC. As protein: CSARDWLAGHNEQFF.

With regard to this clonotype: Being one base from a much bigger clone, this may be a read error. Here the CDR3 reads CASSQDGQGSETQYF. DNA of the CDR3: TGCGCCAGCAGCCAAGATGGACAGGGGAGTGAGACCCAGTACTTC. V gene TRBV4-2 combines with J gene TRBJ2-5; 9 bases are shared with TRBD1. The germline gives CDR1 LGHNA, CDR2 YNFKEQ. This CDR3 spans 15 amino acids.

In the case of this clonotype: A much more abundant neighbour one base away suggests this may be a read error. As the CDR3 is not closed by the conserved phenylalanine or tryptophan, this likely results from a read error. The gene calls are TRBV12-3 or TRBV12-4 and TRBJ1-6; 8 bases agree with TRBD1. CDR3 length equals 13 residues. Trimming cost V 6 bases and J 9 bases; bases outside gene matches: 4. The CDR3 sequence: CASRGQGFSPLHS. The CDR3 coding sequence is TGTGCCAGCAGAGGACAGGGATTTTCACCCCTCCACTCT.

The sample holds many counts of this clonotype. CDR3 residues: CSSRDLETQYF. The CDR3 coding sequence is TGCAGCTCCCGGGACTTAGAGACCCAGTACTTC. The rearrangement links TRBV29-1 to TRBJ2-5; D is possibly TRBD2 (6 bases). This CDR3 has 11 residues. V was pared by 8 bases and J by 4 bases, with 11 bases between. Per germline, CDR1 SQVTM and CDR2 ANQGSEA. The whole variable domain, filled in from reference TRBV29-1 and TRBJ2-5, reads SAVISQKPSRDICQRGTSLTIQCQVDSQVTMMFWYRQQPGQSLTLIATANQGSEATYESGFVIDKFPISRPNLTFSTLTVSNMSPEDSSIYLCSSRDLETQYFGPGTRLLVL.

This clonotype was seen ten or more times. This rearrangement joins TRBV4-3 to TRBJ1-5; 7 bases line up with TRBD1. J was trimmed by 6 bases and V by 6 bases; bases with no gene match: 8. CDR3 size: 14 residues. The germline V gene encodes CDR1 LGHNA and CDR2 YSLEER. CDR3 amino acids: CASSLRQGSQPQHF. CDR3 DNA: TGCGCCAGCAGTCTTCGACAGGGAAGTCAGCCCCAGCATTTT.

The V gene is TRBV2, the J gene TRBJ2-7; D is unresolved. CDR1 SNHLY and CDR2 FYNNEI come from the germline V gene. V gave up 2 bases and J gave up 9 bases, with 11 bases separating them. The CDR3 consists of 12 residues. CDR3 residues: CASSESARGQYF. The CDR3 bases are TGTGCCAGCAGTGAATCGGCCCGCGGGCAGTACTTC.

This clonotype was detected many times. CDR3 amino acids: CATSDTTVPYNEQFF. The CDR3 DNA reads as TGTGCCACCAGTGATACGACAGTCCCATACAATGAGCAGTTCTTC. The chain uses TRBV24-1 and TRBJ2-1, with D maybe TRBD1 (5 bases). Trimming shortened V by 3 bases and J by 4 bases, and 12 bases separated the two germline ends. The CDR3 is 15 amino acids. CDR1 and CDR2 from the germline V gene are KGHDR and SFDVKD.

The table lists this clonotype with many counts. The V gene is TRBV18, the J gene TRBJ2-5; 7 bases map to TRBD1. V trimming: 0 bases; J trimming: 6 bases; junction bases outside the gene matches: 4. This CDR3 has 14 residues. Per germline, CDR1 KGHSH and CDR2 LQKENI. The chain's CDR3 is CASSPPQGEKTQYF. Written as DNA, the CDR3 is TGTGCCAGCTCACCACCCCAGGGGGAAAAGACCCAGTACTTC.

A word on this clonotype: This probably arose from a read error, given a far larger clone one base away. The CDR3 ends on some other residue instead of the conserved phenylalanine or tryptophan, so this is likely a read error. The DNA is omitted, as the CDR3 cannot be located on it reliably, and the CDR3 follows TCRdb's listing. The chain joins TRBV6-5 to TRBJ1-2; the table's D call, TRBD1, has no DNA check behind it. The V gene's germline CDR1 is MNHEY and CDR2 SVGAGI. Termini included, the CDR3 measures 14 amino acids. CDR3: CASREQDRGRIIPL.

The sample holds many counts of this clonotype. V is TRBV3-1 and J is TRBJ1-1, with TRBD1 as a possible D gene (6 bases). Germline V gene sequence: CDR1 LGHDT, CDR2 YNNKEL (reference sequence). The CDR3 is made up of 14 amino acids. The V end was cut by 3 bases, the J end by 4 bases, with 12 bases between. The CDR3 spells CASSHGGQITEAFF. CDR3 nucleotide sequence: TGTGCCAGCAGCCACGGGGGGCAGATCACTGAAGCTTTCTTT.

In this sample, this clonotype turned up many times. The CDR3 loop is CSARLGQLYGYTF. CDR3 in DNA: TGCAGTGCTAGACTCGGCCAGCTCTATGGCTACACCTTC. The V gene is TRBV20-1, the J gene TRBJ1-2; no reliable D call. V was shortened by 2 bases and J by 4 bases, with 11 bases between the two germline ends. The CDR3 length is 13 residues. Germline V gene sequence: CDR1 DFQATT, CDR2 SNEGSKA (reference sequence).

This clonotype was counted many times. The chain joins TRBV6-5 to TRBJ2-2; D ambiguous. Trimming shortened V by 9 bases and J by 0 bases, and 14 bases separated the two germline ends. There are 15 residues in the CDR3. Germline-derived CDR1 and CDR2 are MNHEY and SVGAGI. CDR3 in DNA: TGTGCCAGTTATCAAAGGAGCTCGAACACCGGGGAGCTGTTTTTT. Translating it yields CASYQRSSNTGELFF.

This clonotype was recorded many times. V gene TRBV12-3 or TRBV12-4 combines with J gene TRBJ2-1; D perhaps matches TRBD1 (6 bases). Trimming pared 3 bases from V and 0 bases from J, leaving 6 bases between. The CDR3 spans 14 residues. Here the CDR3 DNA reads TGTGCCAGCAGTTTGGACAGCTCCTACAATGAGCAGTTCTTC. This translates into CASSLDSSYNEQFF.

By sample share, this clonotype is medium-sized (0.01 to 0.1%). The rearrangement links TRBV29-1 to TRBJ2-1; D assignment may be TRBD1 or TRBD2 (5 bases each). V was clipped by 3 bases and J by 8 bases, with 8 bases between them. This CDR3 contains 11 residues. Germline V CDR1 and CDR2: SQVTM, ANQGSEA. The DNA for the CDR3 is TGCAGCGTTGAGAGGGGCGATGAGCAGTTCTTC. This codes for CSVERGDEQFF.